A single T cell receptor beta chain is shown here with its context. Its antigen is not known. Clinical symptoms, serum thyroxine, TRAb, thyroid ultrasound and orbital computed tomography established diagnosis. The PBMCs were sourced from fresh peripheral blood (about 10 ml). This record belongs to a study of T cells in Graves' hyperthyroidism and ophthalmopathy. Across the whole study: At the time of initial diagnosis and before any treatment, peripheral blood was collected. Study-wide findings and caveats: Peripheral blood also featured most of the thyroid clonotypes expanded above 0.001.

The CDR3 is 15 residues long. Trimming cost V 3 bases and J 1 base; bases outside gene matches: 3. The CDR3 regions of TCR beta were amplified from RNA transcripts. Researchers ran a first-round RT-PCR on the TCR CDR3 using the HTBI primer set. TCRdb passed the multiplex PCR reads through MiXCR, listing each CDR3 protein once. The sample yields 500,000 to 550,000 distinct CDR3 sequences, 20% seen once. The clonotype originates from a man aged 40-49 years with Graves' ophthalmopathy. The source material was blood. The chain joins TRBV12-3 or TRBV12-4 to TRBJ2-3; 8 nucleotides line up with TRBD1. The CDR3 bases are TGTGCCAGCAGTTTCAGGGGGCTTGGCACAGATACGCAGTATTTT. Amino acid sequence: CASSFRGLGTDTQYF.